This T cell receptor beta chain came from a study of control samples from healthy donors and cancer patients. Of note for this clone: Because the CDR3 is missing its conserved closing phenylalanine or tryptophan, this is likely a read error. Because the CDR3's place on the DNA is in doubt, the DNA is left out and the CDR3 is given as listed by TCRdb.

Here immunoSEQ multiplex PCR was the method, and the copy in TCRdb shows in-frame clones only, minus some. The sample contains roughly 9,700 clones, approximately 91% of which appear only once. The CDR3 spans 11 residues, counting both ends. In germline, CDR1 is MNHNS, CDR2 SASEGT. Material: PBMCs. The chain combines TRBV6-1 with TRBJ1-1. The source is a man between 60 and 75 years old with colorectal cancer. The CDR3 region is CASSESQLKGL.